The 18 T cell receptor beta chains in this list originate from one sample, sequenced in a study of T cell clonotyping in hematopoietic cell transplantation. Assay used: immunoSEQ multiplex PCR; TCRdb lists only in-frame clones, some missing. The sample comprises about 13,000 clones, 80% to 95% of which are singletons, and 7.8% rests with the top ten. The sequencing used PBMCs, collected 100 days after allogeneic stem cell transplant. These receptors originate from a female patient between 50 and 60 years old who had an allogeneic stem cell transplant from an unrelated donor, so the T cells may come from the graft donor. Some clones in this sample may be carry-over from other donors' samples.

The genes are TRBV7-2 and TRBJ1-2; no definite D call. This CDR3 has 16 amino acids. The V and J ends lost 4 bases and 4 bases respectively, with 19 bases between them. The germline CDR1 and CDR2 sequences are SGHTA and FQGNSA. The CDR3 DNA is TGTGCCAGCAGCTCCCAAGTATTGCCATCATCCTATGGCTACACCTTC. Its translation is CASSSQVLPSSYGYTF.

This rearrangement joins TRBV30 to TRBJ2-2, with D hard to call. With 3 bases removed from V and 3 bases from J, the gap between germline ends came to 8 bases. This CDR3 has 13 residues. Germline-derived CDR1 and CDR2 are GTSNPN and SVGIG (reference sequence). The CDR3 here is CAWRGQHTGELFF. The CDR3 nucleotides are TGTGCCTGGAGAGGGCAGCACACCGGGGAGCTGTTTTTT.

The V call is TRBV7-9, the J call TRBJ1-1; TRBD1 matches 10 bases. The CDR3 runs 17 residues. Germline V gene data show CDR1 as SEHNR and CDR2 as FQNEAQ (reference sequence). Germline trimming cut 5 bases from V and 5 bases from J; bases unmatched to any gene: 14. For the CDR3, the DNA is TGTGCCAGCAGCGGCCGGGACAGGGGTGAGGCGAGAACTGAAGCTTTCTTT. It is translated as CASSGRDRGEARTEAFF.

This chain joins TRBV2 and TRBJ1-5; TRBD1 might be the D (5 bases). The germline V gene has CDR1 SNHLY and CDR2 FYNNEI. The CDR3 totals 14 residues. V lost 4 bases to trimming and J lost 8 bases, with 15 bases between them. The CDR3 DNA follows: TGTGCCAGCAGTGGACAGCCAACTGGGGAGCCCCAGCATTTT. Its translation: CASSGQPTGEPQHF.

The CDR3 DNA reads TGTGCCAGCAGCCAAGAGCGGGGGATAAACTATGGCTACACCTTC. Its translation: CASSQERGINYGYTF. The chain is built from TRBV14 and TRBJ1-2; the D gene is possibly TRBD1 (5 bases). Germline V CDR1 and CDR2: SGHDN, FVKESK. This CDR3 is built from 15 residues. Trimming stripped 0 bases from V and 2 bases from J, with 10 bases between.

V and J are TRBV2 and TRBJ2-2, with D tentatively TRBD1 (5 bases). CDR1 and CDR2 from the germline V gene are SNHLY and FYNNEI. V was pared by 4 bases and J by 0 bases, with 9 bases between. This CDR3 contains 15 residues. The CDR3 sequence: CASSGQGTNTGELFF. For the CDR3, the DNA is TGTGCCAGCAGTGGCCAGGGAACGAACACCGGGGAGCTGTTTTTT.

V is TRBV6-4 and J is TRBJ1-5, with a weak D call TRBD1 (5 bases). Germline lookup yields CDR1 MRHNA and CDR2 SNTAGT. V was shortened by 0 bases and J by 0 bases, with 9 bases between the two germline ends. The CDR3 totals 16 residues. CDR3 sequence: CASSDSGTVSNQPQHF. CDR3 in DNA: TGTGCCAGCAGTGACTCGGGGACGGTTAGCAATCAGCCCCAGCATTTT.

V usage is TRBV28 and J usage is TRBJ2-2; possibly TRBD1 for D (5 bases). CDR3 length: 18 amino acids. V was trimmed by 2 bases and J by 2 bases, leaving 18 bases between them. The germline V gene has CDR1 MDHEN and CDR2 SYDVKM. The CDR3 protein is CASSLDNLFRANTGELFF. The CDR3 coding sequence is TGTGCCAGCAGTTTAGATAACCTATTCAGGGCCAACACCGGGGAGCTGTTTTTT.

The chain joins TRBV15 to TRBJ2-5; 12 bases align to TRBD2. Losses at the gene ends were 4 bases for V and 0 bases for J; bases not matched to a gene: 12. The CDR3 is 19 amino acids. From germline, CDR1 is LNHNV and CDR2 YYDKDF (reference sequence). CDR3 DNA sequence: TGTGCCACCAGCAACAGGGGGCTAGCGGGAGGGGCGTACCAAGAGACCCAGTACTTC. Amino acids: CATSNRGLAGGAYQETQYF.

The V call is TRBV15, the J call TRBJ2-3; D gene ambiguous. This CDR3 region has 15 residues. V lost 0 bases, J lost 0 bases, and 7 bases lay in between. Germline V gives CDR1 LNHNV, CDR2 YYDKDF (reference sequence). The CDR3 DNA is TGTGCCACCAGCAGAGACGTAGGGAGCACAGATACGCAGTATTTT. Translation gives CATSRDVGSTDTQYF.

The rearrangement links TRBV19 to TRBJ1-2; TRBD1 matches 8 bases. Trimming at V came to 4 bases and at J to 2 bases, leaving 3 bases not matched to a gene. The CDR3 is made up of 14 amino acids. From germline, CDR1 is LNHDA and CDR2 SQIVND (reference sequence). This CDR3 reads CASSRGQVNYGYTF. The DNA of the CDR3 is TGTGCCAGTAGTAGGGGACAGGTCAACTATGGCTACACCTTC.

The J gene is TRBJ2-1, the V gene TRBV20-1, with D perhaps matching TRBD2 (6 bases). The CDR3 spans 11 residues. V shed 5 bases and J shed 15 bases, with 17 bases lying between them. The V gene's germline CDR1 is DFQATT and CDR2 SNEGSKA (reference sequence). CDR3: CSASGLSTRFF. CDR3 coding DNA: TGCAGTGCTTCGGGACTGAGTACTCGGTTCTTC.

The chain links TRBV7-2 to TRBJ1-2; TRBD1 is a possible D gene (5 bases). This CDR3 is built from 14 residues. Germline V lookup: CDR1 SGHTA, CDR2 FQGNSA. The V end was cut by 5 bases, the J end by 3 bases, with 13 bases between. The CDR3 spells CASSPAVGDYGYTF. The DNA of the CDR3 is TGTGCCAGCAGCCCCGCGGTGGGGGACTATGGCTACACCTTC.

V and J are TRBV19 and TRBJ1-1; D call uncertain. Trimming took 2 bases from V and 5 from J, leaving 12 bases between them. CDR3 size: 14 residues. Germline V gene lookup returns CDR1 LNHDA and CDR2 SQIVND (reference sequence). CDR3 nucleotide sequence: TGTGCCAGTAGTATAACCCCGCGGAGGACTGAAGCTTTCTTT. It encodes CASSITPRRTEAFF.

The chain employs TRBV19 and TRBJ2-1, with D perhaps matching TRBD2 (6 bases). Trimming shortened V by 5 bases and J by 5 bases, and 13 bases separated the two germline ends. The germline V gene encodes CDR1 LNHDA and CDR2 SQIVND (reference sequence). This CDR3 comprises 14 residues. CDR3 residues: CASSARRGDNEQFF. The CDR3 DNA reads as TGTGCCAGTAGTGCTAGGCGGGGTGACAATGAGCAGTTCTTC.

The count of this clone is one. The V gene is TRBV28, the J gene TRBJ2-5; 7 nucleotides match TRBD2. Germline loops: CDR1 MDHEN, CDR2 SYDVKM. The CDR3 has 17 residues. With 6 bases clipped from V and 0 bases from J, the junction kept 13 bases outside the gene matches. CDR3: CASSWGGGNPHQETQYF. The CDR3, as DNA: TGTGCCAGCAGCTGGGGCGGGGGTAACCCCCACCAAGAGACCCAGTACTTC. Using reference TRBV28 and TRBJ2-5 for the parts outside the CDR3, the full variable domain is DVKVTQSSRYLVKRTGEKVFLECVQDMDHENMFWYRQDPGLGLRLIYFSYDVKMKEKGDIPEGYSVSREKKERFSLILESASTNQTSMYLCASSWGGGNPHQETQYFGPGTRLLVL.

The rearrangement joins TRBV5-6 to TRBJ2-3; D is uncertain. The length of the CDR3 is 13 residues. CDR1 is SGHDT, CDR2 YYEEEE, per germline. The V end lost 4 bases, the J end lost 3 bases, and 9 bases lay between the germline ends. The CDR3 coding sequence is TGTGCCAGCAGCGTATGGGCTACAGATACGCAGTATTTT. It codes for CASSVWATDTQYF.

This clone was recorded once. This chain connects TRBV30 to TRBJ2-1; 9 positions agree with TRBD2. With 1 base clipped from V and 3 bases from J, the junction kept 4 bases outside the gene matches. Germline CDR1 is GTSNPN and CDR2 is SVGIG (reference sequence). This CDR3 is 15 amino acids long. CDR3 protein: CAWSGRSGSYNEQFF. CDR3 bases: TGTGCCTGGAGTGGCCGTAGCGGGAGCTACAATGAGCAGTTCTTC.